This T cell receptor beta chain was retrieved from a study of CD8 T cells in ankylosing spondylitis. Study results and limitations: Seemingly distinctive of ankylosing spondylitis blood was a TCR beta motif formed by eight highly homologous variants. Past studies reported some motif variants in reactive arthritis synovial fluid and blood. Clones that were linked to disease were CD8+ and were relatively rare in peripheral blood.

This clonotype has a handful of counts. The target antigen is unknown. TCRdb processed the 5' RACE reads anew with MiXCR; each CDR3 protein has one entry. This repertoire shows some 800,000 distinct CDR3 sequences, 12% found once; its top ten account for about 0.49%. The CDR3 contains 17 residues. Between the trimmed V and J ends, which lost 5 bases and 2 bases, there was a span of 20 bases. CDR1 and CDR2 (germline): SEHNR, FQNEAQ (reference sequence). Sequenced sample: blood, either unsorted or a sorted T cell fraction (not recorded which). V usage is TRBV7-9 and J usage is TRBJ2-3; perhaps TRBD2 as D (6 bases). The receptor's source is a male donor with ankylosing spondylitis. The CDR3 sequence: CASSPRRRGPYTDTQYF. As DNA, the CDR3 is TGTGCCAGCAGCCCCCGGCGGCGGGGCCCTTACACAGATACGCAGTATTTT. The complete variable domain, with remaining parts taken from reference TRBV7-9 and TRBJ2-3, reads DTGVSQNPRHKITKRGQNVTFRCDPISEHNRLYWYRQTLGQGPEFLTYFQNEAQLEKSRLLSDRFSAERPKGSFSTLEIQRTEQGDSAMYLCASSPRRRGPYTDTQYFGPGTRLTVL.